Following are 31 T cell receptor beta chains from one sample sequenced in a study of post-analysis software for immune sequencing data. Notes on the study in general: Four or five TRBV segments (TRBV5-6, TRBV5-1 and TRBV20-1 among them) occurred more frequently in patients than in controls.

TCR beta cDNA libraries included unique molecular identifiers. TCRdb re-called the PCR reads with MiXCR, one entry per CDR3 protein. There are about 180,000 distinct CDR3 sequences in the sample; approximately 30% occur only once, and 1.5% lies in the top ten. These receptors have no identified antigens. Sequences were obtained from blood. The receptors were gathered from a girl aged 5 to 17 with multiple sclerosis.

This clonotype was detected a few times. CDR3 in DNA: TGCGCCAGCAGCTTGGGCACTACCCAAGAGACCCAGTACTTC. Amino acid sequence: CASSLGTTQETQYF. The chain combines TRBV5-1 with TRBJ2-5; D ambiguous. Trimming stripped 0 bases from V and 1 base from J, with 7 bases between. Per the germline V gene, CDR1 is SGHRS and CDR2 is YFSETQ. This CDR3 comprises 14 residues. Using reference TRBV5-1 and TRBJ2-5 for the parts outside the CDR3, the full variable domain is KAGVTQTPRYLIKTRGQQVTLSCSPISGHRSVSWYQQTPGQGLQFLFEYFSETQRNKGNFPGRFSGRQFSNSRSEMNVSTLELGDSALYLCASSLGTTQETQYFGPGTRLLVL.

The chain carries TRBV12-3 or TRBV12-4 and TRBJ2-7, with 7 bases matching TRBD2. The CDR3 covers 14 residues. V was pared by 5 bases and J by 0 bases, with 4 bases of the junction left unmatched. The CDR3 sequence is CASSREGISYEQYF. The CDR3 nucleotides are TGTGCCAGCAGTAGGGAGGGGATCTCCTACGAGCAGTACTTC.

Ten or more counts support this clonotype. The CDR3 region is CASSLRDSVKTQYF. CDR3 DNA: TGTGCCAGCAGCTTGCGGGATAGTGTGAAGACCCAGTACTTC. V and J are TRBV5-6 and TRBJ2-5; TRBD2 is a possible D gene (5 bases). Germline V gene data show CDR1 as SGHDT and CDR2 as YYEEEE. With 1 base removed from V and 6 bases from J, the gap between germline ends came to 13 bases. The CDR3 is 14 residues long.

The chain combines TRBV18 with TRBJ2-3, with unresolved D. Germline CDR1 KGHSH, CDR2 LQKENI. The CDR3 contains 13 residues. The V gene lost 1 base and the J gene lost 1 base, with 3 bases spanning the gap. The DNA for the CDR3 is TGTGCCAGCTCACCACTCCGCACAGATACGCAGTATTTT. Translation: CASSPLRTDTQYF. Complete variable domain (other parts from reference TRBV18 and TRBJ2-3): NAGVMQNPRHLVRRRGQEARLRCSPMKGHSHVYWYRQLPEEGLKFMVYLQKENIIDESGMPKERFSAEFPKEGPSILRIQQVVRGDSAAYFCASSPLRTDTQYFGPGTRLTVL.

This clonotype appeared many times. This chain links TRBV20-1 with TRBJ1-2; tentative D call: TRBD1 (5 bases). CDR1 and CDR2 (germline): DFQATT, SNEGSKA (reference sequence). CDR3 size: 12 residues. The V end was cut by 3 bases, the J end by 5 bases, with 10 bases between. The CDR3 region is CSASQGVYGYTF. DNA for the CDR3: TGCAGTGCTAGTCAGGGAGTATATGGCTACACCTTC.

Comments on this clonotype: Being one base from a much bigger clone, this may be a read error. The chain uses TRBV3-1 and TRBJ2-3; 8 nucleotides align to TRBD2. Germline loops: CDR1 LGHDT, CDR2 YNNKEL (reference sequence). Unmatched junction bases numbered 7, after V lost 3 bases and J lost 5 bases. The length of the CDR3 is 15 residues. The CDR3 DNA is TGTGCCAGCAGCCAGAATAGCGGGACCCGAGATACGCAGTATTTT. Its translation is CASSQNSGTRDTQYF.

This clonotype has only a few counts. V and J are TRBV5-1 and TRBJ1-1; 11 nucleotides match TRBD1. This CDR3 has 14 amino acids. V lost 0 bases to trimming and J lost 7 bases; unmatched junction nucleotides: 2. Germline V gene lookup returns CDR1 SGHRS and CDR2 YFSETQ. CDR3 DNA sequence: TGCGCCAGCAGCTTGGAGGGACAGGGGGTTGAAGCTTTCTTT. This encodes CASSLEGQGVEAFF.

This clonotype was found many times. V and J are TRBV6-1 and TRBJ2-6, with D unclear. V was clipped by 7 bases and J by 2 bases, with 15 bases between them. This CDR3 spans 16 amino acids. Germline V CDR1 and CDR2: MNHNS, SASEGT. CDR3 sequence reads: CASIAVPWAGANVLTF. The CDR3 DNA reads as TGTGCCAGCATCGCCGTACCCTGGGCTGGGGCCAACGTCCTGACTTTC.

This chain connects TRBV29-1 to TRBJ2-1; D is unresolved. The V end lost 0 bases, the J end lost 8 bases, and 8 bases lay between the germline ends. Germline V lookup: CDR1 SQVTM, CDR2 ANQGSEA. This CDR3 spans 12 amino acids. In DNA form, the CDR3 reads TGCAGCGTTGAAGATGGCCCCGATGAGCAGTTCTTC. Protein: CSVEDGPDEQFF.

The genes are TRBV10-3 and TRBJ2-3, with 8 bases matching TRBD2. V shed 6 bases, J shed 1 base, and the junction held 6 bases outside the gene matches. Germline CDR1 reads ENHRY; CDR2 reads SYGVKD. The CDR3 has 15 amino acids. For the CDR3, the DNA is TGTGCCATCAGGCCACTAGCGGAGCGCACAGATACGCAGTATTTT. Protein sequence: CAIRPLAERTDTQYF.

This clonotype has ten or more counts. V usage is TRBV6-6 and J usage is TRBJ2-3; 9 nucleotides line up with TRBD2. In germline, CDR1 is MNHNY, CDR2 SVGAGI (reference sequence). The CDR3 is 14 amino acids. V shed 7 bases and J 8 bases; nucleotides not matched to a gene: 10. The CDR3 sequence is CASMIGSGSVTQYF. CDR3 sequence (DNA): TGTGCCAGCATGATTGGTAGCGGGAGCGTTACGCAGTATTTT.

Details on this clonotype: A read error may produce the germline difference seen at one junction end. The rearrangement links TRBV5-1 to TRBJ1-4; possible D gene TRBD1, 6 bases. CDR1 and CDR2 (germline): SGHRS, YFSETQ. This CDR3 region has 13 residues. Here the CDR3 DNA reads TGCGCCGGCAGCGCCGGGACATACGAAAAACTGTTTTTT. Amino acid sequence: CAGSAGTYEKLFF.

This clonotype was recorded many times. The chain carries TRBV10-2 and TRBJ2-3; D is uncertain. Trimming cost V 3 bases and J 6 bases, with 10 bases left between them. Germline loops: CDR1 WSHSY, CDR2 SAAADI. The CDR3 contains 13 residues. The CDR3 loop reads CASSDGSPDTQYF. The CDR3 DNA is TGCGCCAGCAGTGATGGATCTCCGGATACGCAGTATTTT.

This clonotype was counted many times. This sequence joins TRBV28 and TRBJ2-5, with unresolved D. This CDR3 contains 14 residues. V dropped 4 bases and J dropped 4 bases, with 13 bases sitting between them. CDR1 is MDHEN and CDR2 is SYDVKM in the germline V gene. CDR3 coding DNA: TGTGCCAGCAGTTCACAAGTCGGTGGAGAGACCCAGTACTTC. It is translated as CASSSQVGGETQYF.

This clonotype was recorded many times. The chain couples TRBV20-1 to TRBJ2-1, with TRBD2 as a possible D gene (6 bases). Trimming took off 3 bases at V and 0 bases at J, with 12 bases between the two ends. CDR3 length equals 15 residues. Germline-derived CDR1 and CDR2 are DFQATT and SNEGSKA (reference sequence). As DNA, the CDR3 is TGCAGTGCTAGGGGACTGTCGATCTCCTACAATGAGCAGTTCTTC. Translating gives CSARGLSISYNEQFF.

This clonotype was seen ten or more times. The chain links TRBV20-1 to TRBJ2-4; no clear D gene. Germline values: CDR1 DFQATT, CDR2 SNEGSKA (reference sequence). V lost 2 bases and J 8 bases, leaving 7 bases between the germline ends. The CDR3 sequence is 11 residues long. The CDR3 DNA reads as TGCAGTGCTAGAACTCCCGACATTCAGTACTTC. It encodes CSARTPDIQYF.

This clonotype appeared many times. The CDR3 DNA reads TGTGCCAGCAGTTACAAAACAACTAGCGGGAGTTGGGAGCAGTACTTC. Translation: CASSYKTTSGSWEQYF. This chain links TRBV6-6 with TRBJ2-7; TRBD2 matches at 11 bases. The CDR3 loop spans 16 amino acids. Germline-derived CDR1 and CDR2 are MNHNY and SVGAGI (reference sequence). The ends lost 2 bases at V and 7 bases at J; junction bases unmatched: 10.

The chain recombines TRBV9 with TRBJ1-5; maybe TRBD1 (6 bases). The CDR3 runs 14 residues. Germline V gives CDR1 SGDLS, CDR2 YYNGEE. The ends were cut back, 3 bases at V and 6 bases at J, with 13 bases in the middle. For the CDR3, the DNA is TGTGCCAGCAGCGGAACAGGGTCAAGTCAGCCCCAGCATTTT. This gives the protein CASSGTGSSQPQHF. The full variable domain, with the rest looked up from reference TRBV9 and TRBJ1-5, is DSGVTQTPKHLITATGQRVTLRCSPRSGDLSVYWYQQSLDQGLQFLIQYYNGEERAKGNILERFSAQQFPDLHSELNLSSLELGDSALYFCASSGTGSSQPQHFGDGTRLSIL.

This clonotype appeared a few times. V gene TRBV5-1 combines with J gene TRBJ2-2, with D perhaps TRBD2 (5 bases). V lost 4 bases to trimming and J lost 5 bases, with 15 bases between them. This CDR3 has 15 residues. Germline CDR1 and CDR2: SGHRS and YFSETQ. In DNA, the CDR3 is TGCGCCAGCAGCATCGAGGGAGTCTGGACCGGGGAGCTGTTTTTT. Translation gives CASSIEGVWTGELFF.

The table lists this clonotype with many counts. CDR3 residues: CASSFKGDGYTF. The CDR3, as DNA: TGTGCCAGCAGTTTTAAGGGCGACGGCTACACCTTC. This rearrangement joins TRBV12-3 or TRBV12-4 to TRBJ1-2; D call uncertain. The CDR3 extends over 12 amino acids. Trimming took 3 bases from V and 8 from J, leaving 10 bases between them.

This clonotype appeared many times. The J gene is TRBJ1-1, the V gene TRBV27, with 8 nucleotides matching TRBD1. Per germline, CDR1 MNHEY and CDR2 SMNVEV (reference sequence). CDR3 length equals 14 residues. V dropped 6 bases and J dropped 3; count of bases not matched to a gene: 6. The CDR3: CASSPDRVDTEAFF. The CDR3 bases are TGTGCCAGCAGCCCGGACAGGGTCGACACTGAAGCTTTCTTT.

CDR3 sequence: CASSDVFSSTDTQYF. CDR3 DNA: TGTGCCAGCAGTGACGTGTTCTCCTCGACAGATACGCAGTATTTT. This chain connects TRBV2 to TRBJ2-3; D gene uncertain. V lost 3 bases to trimming and J lost 3 bases, with 13 bases between them. There are 15 residues in the CDR3. Germline loops: CDR1 SNHLY, CDR2 FYNNEI.

The chain joins TRBV14 to TRBJ2-7; TRBD1 aligns across 8 bases. CDR1 SGHDN and CDR2 FVKESK come from the germline V gene. Unmatched junction bases numbered 8, after V lost 4 bases and J lost 0 bases. The CDR3 length is 16 residues. The CDR3 region has the DNA TGTGCCAGCAGCCGAACGGACAGGGCCAACTCCTACGAGCAGTACTTC. It codes for CASSRTDRANSYEQYF.

The chain joins TRBV20-1 to TRBJ1-2; perhaps TRBD1 as D (5 bases). The V gene's germline CDR1 is DFQATT and CDR2 SNEGSKA (reference sequence). The V gene lost 2 bases and the J gene lost 8 bases, with 15 bases spanning the gap. The CDR3 runs to 13 residues. As DNA, the CDR3 is TGCAGTGCTAGAAAGGAGGGGTCCGGAGGCTACACCTTC. It encodes CSARKEGSGGYTF.

The chain carries TRBV6-2 or TRBV6-3 and TRBJ1-1; no clear D. This CDR3 spans 15 amino acids. CDR1 MNHEY and CDR2 SVGEGT come from the germline V gene. V lost 0 bases and J 9 bases, leaving 17 bases between the germline ends. CDR3 sequence (DNA): TGTGCCAGCAGTTACTCGAAATCACAGACCCTGAAAGCTTTCTTT. It yields the protein CASSYSKSQTLKAFF.

A single count supports this clonotype. The junction departs from the called germline gene at one end, perhaps through a read error. This chain links TRBV27 with TRBJ2-3; the D gene could be TRBD1 or TRBD2 (5 bases each). CDR1 is MNHEY and CDR2 is SMNVEV in the germline V gene (reference sequence). This CDR3 region has 14 residues. The chain's CDR3 is CARSLEGCTDTQYF. CDR3 nucleotides: TGTGCCCGCAGCCTAGAGGGGTGCACAGATACGCAGTATTTT.

The chain carries TRBV6-5 and TRBJ2-4; D is perhaps TRBD1 or TRBD2 (5 bases each). Germline V gene data show CDR1 as MNHEY and CDR2 as SVGAGI. The V end lost 5 bases, the J end lost 13 bases, and 18 bases lay between the germline ends. The CDR3 sequence is 13 residues long. In DNA form, the CDR3 reads TGTGCCAGCAGTAAATGGGACGGGGATGAGCAGTACTTC. Translation gives CASSKWDGDEQYF.

This clonotype was seen many times. CDR3: CASTVDRGYGYTF. DNA of the CDR3: TGTGCCAGCACCGTGGACAGGGGATATGGCTACACCTTC. The chain has TRBV12-3 or TRBV12-4 and TRBJ1-2, with 9 nucleotides matching TRBD1. The CDR3 consists of 13 residues. The V segment lost 7 bases and the J segment 5 bases; nucleotides outside the gene matches: 5.

To note about this clonotype: A clone one base away is much larger, so this may be a read error. The chain uses TRBV12-3 or TRBV12-4 and TRBJ1-2; TRBD1 matches 7 bases. The CDR3 is made up of 15 amino acids. The CDR3 region is CACSLRGQSLYGYTF. Written as DNA, the CDR3 is TGTGCCTGCAGTTTACGGGGACAGTCCCTATATGGCTACACCTTC.

This chain uses TRBV10-2 with TRBJ1-5; D is uncertain. The germline V gene encodes CDR1 WSHSY and CDR2 SAAADI. The CDR3 has 13 amino acids. Trimming removed 5 bases from V and 2 bases from J, with 7 bases in between. The CDR3, as DNA: TGCGCCAGCAGTATTCAGGGCAATCAGCCCCAGCATTTT. Amino acids: CASSIQGNQPQHF.

This clonotype was seen a few times. The J gene is TRBJ1-1, the V gene TRBV29-1; tentatively, D is TRBD1 (6 bases). CDR1 SQVTM and CDR2 ANQGSEA come from the germline V gene. The CDR3 totals 12 residues. Trimming cost V 4 bases and J 4 bases, with 10 bases left between them. The CDR3 reads CSVAGASTEAFF. The CDR3 DNA reads as TGCAGCGTTGCAGGGGCGTCCACTGAAGCTTTCTTT.